This T cell receptor beta chain stems from a study of blood T cell repertoires in COVID-19. About the research overall: COVID-19 samples from acute and convalescent phases originated in the United States, Italy and Spain. The analysed material was cDNA or gDNA that came from T cells, B-cell-depleted T cells, or PBMCs.

With V trimmed by 1 base and J by 6 bases, 0 bases remained unmatched. The CDR3 sequence is 13 residues long. The germline V gene has CDR1 SNHLY and CDR2 FYNNEI. Original processing notes: Reference gene primer amplification gave estimated nucleated cell counts. The data were produced by immunoSEQ multiplex PCR, yet TCRdb's version contains in-frame clones alone and is incomplete. V and J calls and clone size are as listed in that table; D and trimming were resolved from the DNA. The table records roughly 130,000 clones, about 90% of them present only once. This clone was seen a handful of times. Input material: peripheral blood. The rearrangement uses TRBV2 and TRBJ1-5; TRBD1 matches 7 bases. The sequence was collected from an older woman with acute or convalescent COVID-19. The CDR3 coding sequence is TGTGCCAGCAGTGAAGACAGGGGTCAGCCCCAGCATTTT. Its protein product is CASSEDRGQPQHF.